This TCR beta chain derives from a study of long-term antiretroviral therapy in people with HIV. Study in general: Specimens dating back about a decade before the 2015 immediate-ART recommendation are the oldest included.

Study-level points and caveats: The study found narrower CDR3 length ranges in HIV repertoires than in controls.

Every participant gave one or more pre-ART and two or more post-ART PBMC samples. A v3.0 immunoSEQ assay was performed at survey level. TCRdb's copy holds only in-frame clones and misses some; the assay was immunoSEQ multiplex PCR. The sample includes over 20,000 clones, around 83% seen only once; the top ten take 5.1%. V lost 11 bases and J 0 bases, leaving 13 bases between the germline ends. Germline V gene sequence: CDR1 MNHNS, CDR2 SASEGT. This CDR3 comprises 13 residues. On this clone: No antigen is known for it.

Sequenced here: unsorted PBMCs, sampled 3 years after starting antiretroviral therapy. This receptor was taken from a young man with HIV. The chain joins TRBV6-1 to TRBJ2-5; D is possibly TRBD1 or TRBD2 (6 bases each). CDR3: CAGSRGDQETQYF. The CDR3 coding sequence is TGTGCCGGTAGTAGGGGGGACCAAGAGACCCAGTACTTC.